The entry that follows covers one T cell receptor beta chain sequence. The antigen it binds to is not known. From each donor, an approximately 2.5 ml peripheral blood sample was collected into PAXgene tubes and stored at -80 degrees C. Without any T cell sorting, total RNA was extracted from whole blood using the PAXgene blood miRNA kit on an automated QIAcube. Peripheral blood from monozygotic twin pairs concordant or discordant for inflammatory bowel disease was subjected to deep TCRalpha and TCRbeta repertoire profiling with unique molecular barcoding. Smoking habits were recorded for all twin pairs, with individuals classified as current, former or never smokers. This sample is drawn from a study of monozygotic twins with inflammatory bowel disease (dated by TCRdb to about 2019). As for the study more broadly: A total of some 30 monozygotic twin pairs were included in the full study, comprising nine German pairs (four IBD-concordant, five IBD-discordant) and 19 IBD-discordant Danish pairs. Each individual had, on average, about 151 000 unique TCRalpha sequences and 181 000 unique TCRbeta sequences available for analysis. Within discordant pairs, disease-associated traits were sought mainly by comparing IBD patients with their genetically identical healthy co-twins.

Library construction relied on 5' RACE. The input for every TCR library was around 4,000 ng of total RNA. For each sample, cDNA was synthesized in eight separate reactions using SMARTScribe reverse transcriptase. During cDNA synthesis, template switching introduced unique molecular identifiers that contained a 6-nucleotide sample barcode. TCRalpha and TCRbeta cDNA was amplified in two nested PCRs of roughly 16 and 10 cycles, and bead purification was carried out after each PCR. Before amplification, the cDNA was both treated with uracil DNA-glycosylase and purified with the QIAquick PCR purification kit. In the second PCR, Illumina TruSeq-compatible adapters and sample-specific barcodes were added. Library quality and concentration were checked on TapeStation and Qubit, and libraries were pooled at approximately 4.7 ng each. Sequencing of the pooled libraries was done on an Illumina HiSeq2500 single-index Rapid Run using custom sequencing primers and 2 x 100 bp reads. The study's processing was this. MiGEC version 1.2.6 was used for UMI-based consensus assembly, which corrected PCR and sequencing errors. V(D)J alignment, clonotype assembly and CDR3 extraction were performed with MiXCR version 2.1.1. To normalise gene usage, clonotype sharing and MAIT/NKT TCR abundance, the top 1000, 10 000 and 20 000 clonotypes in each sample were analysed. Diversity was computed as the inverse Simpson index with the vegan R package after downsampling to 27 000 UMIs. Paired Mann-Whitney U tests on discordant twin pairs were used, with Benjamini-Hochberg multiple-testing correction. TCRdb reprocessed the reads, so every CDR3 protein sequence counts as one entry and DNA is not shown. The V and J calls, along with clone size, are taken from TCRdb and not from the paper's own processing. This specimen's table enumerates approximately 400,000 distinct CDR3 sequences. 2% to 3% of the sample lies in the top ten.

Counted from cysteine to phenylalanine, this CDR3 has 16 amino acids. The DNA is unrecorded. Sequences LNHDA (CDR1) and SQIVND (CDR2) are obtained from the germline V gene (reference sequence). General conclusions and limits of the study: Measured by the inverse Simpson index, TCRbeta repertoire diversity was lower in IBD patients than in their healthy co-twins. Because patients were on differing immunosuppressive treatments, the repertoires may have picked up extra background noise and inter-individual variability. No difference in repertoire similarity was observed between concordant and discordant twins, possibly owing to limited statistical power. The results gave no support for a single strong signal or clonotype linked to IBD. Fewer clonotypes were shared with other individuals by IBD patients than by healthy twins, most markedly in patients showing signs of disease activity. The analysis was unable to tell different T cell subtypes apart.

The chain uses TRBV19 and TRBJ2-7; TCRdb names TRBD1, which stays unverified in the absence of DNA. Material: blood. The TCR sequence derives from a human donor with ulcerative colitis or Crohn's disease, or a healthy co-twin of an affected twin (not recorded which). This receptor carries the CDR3 CASSTGRTGNIYEQYF.